This T cell receptor (beta chain) was documented in a study of shared clonotypes between healthy human individuals. This CDR3 region has 14 residues. Trimming stripped 6 bases from V and 8 bases from J, with 17 bases between. CDR1 is LNHDA, CDR2 SQIVND, per germline (reference sequence). The protocol was immunoSEQ multiplex PCR, while the TCRdb copy is restricted to in-frame clones and leaves out a portion. This repertoire shows 450,000 to 600,000 clones, roughly 85% found once; its top ten account for about an eighth. Whole-study results and caveats: Only a few donors were included, so the genetic and exposure-history diversity represented was limited. In this cohort, only blood was sampled, and tissue repertoires likely differ.

A note on this clone: Its antigen remains unknown.

V usage is TRBV19 and J usage is TRBJ2-4; D unresolved. This receptor was identified in a woman aged 40 to 50 in good health. Some clones in this sample may be carry-over from other donors' samples. What was sequenced was PBMCs. CDR3 protein: CASRAAGSSHIQYF. In nucleotides, the CDR3 is TGTGCCAGTAGGGCGGCAGGCAGCTCCCACATTCAGTACTTC. The whole variable domain, remainder taken from reference TRBV19 and TRBJ2-4, is DGGITQSPKYLFRKEGQNVTLSCEQNLNHDAMYWYRQDPGQGLRLIYYSQIVNDFQKGDIAEGYSVSREKKESFPLTVTSAQKNPTAFYLCASRAAGSSHIQYFGAGTRLSVL.